This T cell receptor beta chain was obtained from a study of read filtering for tumor transcriptome and immune sequencing. Study background: Mean patient age was roughly 61 years, range 47 to 80; 17 male, 14 female.

General observations from the study: Sorted CD138-negative bone marrow cells were not purified T cells. Compared with RNA-seq, IR-seq gave much higher clonotype depth and reliability.

This library used approximately 370 ng RNA and molecular barcoded adaptors spanning alpha/delta and beta/gamma chains. TCRdb independently ran MiXCR on the reads; one entry per CDR3 protein. The table has 100,000 to 150,000 distinct CDR3 sequences, 13% seen once. At least ten counts were recorded for this clonotype. Its antigen is still unknown. This CDR3 comprises 15 residues. Germline assignment: CDR1 SGHTA and CDR2 FQGNSA. With 3 bases clipped from V and 4 bases from J, the junction kept 2 bases outside the gene matches. The clonotype comes from a donor at least 40 years old with multiple myeloma. The chain is built from TRBV7-2 and TRBJ2-1, with 11 bases that match TRBD2. The material sequenced was a population of CD138-negative cells sorted from bone marrow. The CDR3 reads CASSFSGRDYNEQFF. The DNA for the CDR3 is TGTGCCAGCAGCTTTAGCGGGAGGGATTACAATGAGCAGTTCTTC.